This T cell receptor (beta chain) was retrieved from a study of cytomegalovirus exposure and HLA in healthy donors. PCR amplification relied on 60 Vbeta primers (plus 13 Jbeta primers). Profiling relied on immunoSEQ multiplex PCR, and the TCRdb table lists in-frame clones only, not all of them. The table lists 90,000 to 150,000 clones, less than 75% of them singletons, with about 4% in the top ten. V gave up 3 bases and J gave up 6 bases, with 10 bases separating them. The CDR3 runs 13 residues. The germline V gene has CDR1 SGDLS and CDR2 YYNGEE. Specimen: PBMCs. The chain links TRBV9 to TRBJ2-1; tentatively, D is TRBD2 (5 bases). The receptor's source is a woman aged 40 to 55 in good health and CMV-seronegative. CDR3 sequence (DNA): TGTGCCAGCAGCGAGGACTTCCCCAATGAGCAGTTCTTC. Its protein is CASSEDFPNEQFF. The full variable domain, its missing parts supplied by reference TRBV9 and TRBJ2-1, is DSGVTQTPKHLITATGQRVTLRCSPRSGDLSVYWYQQSLDQGLQFLIQYYNGEERAKGNILERFSAQQFPDLHSELNLSSLELGDSALYFCASSEDFPNEQFFGPGTRLTVL.